Following are 4 T cell receptor beta chains from one sample sequenced in a study of T cell changes during pregnancy in multiple sclerosis. The table came from immunoSEQ multiplex PCR; TCRdb's copy has only in-frame clones and leaves some out. The sample holds roughly 110,000 clones, 91% seen once. Sequenced material: peripheral blood, taken before pregnancy. The receptors stem from a female donor with multiple sclerosis, enrolled in a pregnancy study.

The chain links TRBV7-9 to TRBJ2-5; the match to TRBD2 covers 11 bases. V lost 1 base to trimming and J lost 4 bases; unmatched junction nucleotides: 5. The CDR3 loop spans 16 amino acids. CDR1 is SEHNR and CDR2 is FQNEAQ in the germline V gene (reference sequence). Here the CDR3 DNA reads TGTGCCAGCAGCTTAGGCCGACTAGCGGGGATAGAGACCCAGTACTTC. Residues: CASSLGRLAGIETQYF.

This chain joins TRBV27 and TRBJ2-1; tentatively, D is TRBD2 (5 bases). CDR3 length: 11 residues. V was pared by 6 bases and J by 7 bases, with 7 bases between. Germline V gene lookup returns CDR1 MNHEY and CDR2 SMNVEV (reference sequence). The chain's CDR3 is CASRWRNEQFF. CDR3 nucleotide sequence: TGTGCCAGCAGGTGGAGGAATGAGCAGTTCTTC.

The chain links TRBV6-1 to TRBJ2-7; 8 nucleotides line up with TRBD2. This CDR3 comprises 14 residues. V gave up 5 bases and J gave up 0 bases; unmatched junction bases: 3. The germline CDR1 and CDR2 sequences are MNHNS and SASEGT. Here the CDR3 DNA reads TGTGCCAGCAGTATCGGGACTAGCTCCTACGAGCAGTACTTC. This gives the protein CASSIGTSSYEQYF.

The chain joins TRBV28 to TRBJ2-7; 14 bases fit TRBD2. The germline CDR1 and CDR2 sequences are MDHEN and SYDVKM. V trimming: 6 bases; J trimming: 3 bases; junction bases outside the gene matches: 1. The CDR3 totals 14 residues. CDR3 bases: TGTGCCAGCAGGGGGACTAGCGGGAGCTACGAGCAGTACTTC. Protein product: CASRGTSGSYEQYF.